One sample yielded the 24 T cell receptor beta chains listed below, sequenced in a study of T cell changes during pregnancy in multiple sclerosis. Measured with immunoSEQ multiplex PCR; TCRdb has only the in-frame clones, and not every one. The sample has about 36,000 clones; nearly 95% are singletons. The specimen was CD4+ T cells from peripheral blood mononuclear cells, collected in the third trimester of pregnancy. Every receptor here comes from a female donor in good health, enrolled as a control in a pregnancy study.

The sample holds one count of this clone. The chain recombines TRBV28 with TRBJ1-3; D possibly corresponds to TRBD1 (6 bases). Between the trimmed V and J ends, which lost 3 bases and 4 bases, there was a span of 7 bases. Germline assignment: CDR1 MDHEN and CDR2 SYDVKM. The CDR3 length is 13 residues. The CDR3 bases are TGTGCCAGCAGTTTCCAGGGGGGAAACACCATATATTTT. This translates into CASSFQGGNTIYF.

V and J are TRBV9 and TRBJ2-3, with 11 bases that match TRBD2. Trimming at V came to 3 bases and at J to 2 bases, leaving 5 bases not matched to a gene. The CDR3 runs to 16 residues. Germline V gene sequence: CDR1 SGDLS, CDR2 YYNGEE. CDR3 region: CASSGTSGGITDTQYF. For the CDR3, the DNA is TGTGCCAGCAGCGGTACTAGCGGGGGAATCACAGATACGCAGTATTTT.

J is TRBJ1-1 and V is TRBV30, with a tentative D call TRBD1 (5 bases). Trimming cost V 4 bases and J 0 bases, with 18 bases left between them. Germline lookup yields CDR1 GTSNPN and CDR2 SVGIG (reference sequence). This CDR3 is 16 amino acids long. CDR3 DNA sequence: TGTGCCTGGATGACCAGGGCCGGCAGCCTGAACACTGAAGCTTTCTTT. Its protein product is CAWMTRAGSLNTEAFF.

This chain uses TRBV5-1 with TRBJ2-7; 8 bases match TRBD1. Trimming took 0 bases from V and 7 from J; bases not matched to a gene: 6. This CDR3 spans 14 amino acids. Germline V gives CDR1 SGHRS, CDR2 YFSETQ. CDR3 nucleotides: TGCGCCAGCAGCTTGGTGCAGGGGGCGGGTGAGCAGTACTTC. Translated: CASSLVQGAGEQYF.

This rearrangement joins TRBV27 to TRBJ1-4; D uncertain. Germline assignment: CDR1 MNHEY and CDR2 SMNVEV (reference sequence). This CDR3 comprises 12 residues. The ends were cut back, 6 bases at V and 7 bases at J, with 9 bases in the middle. The CDR3 DNA follows: TGTGCCAGCAGACGGCGGGCTGAAAAACTGTTTTTT. Residues: CASRRRAEKLFF.

CDR3 in amino acids: CAWSLGGTGTQYF. In nucleotides, the CDR3 is TGTGCCTGGAGCCTAGGGGGAACGGGGACCCAGTACTTC. The chain recombines TRBV30 with TRBJ2-5; perhaps TRBD1 as D (6 bases). CDR1 is GTSNPN, CDR2 SVGIG, per germline (reference sequence). The V and J ends lost 3 bases and 7 bases respectively, with 15 bases between them. CDR3 size: 13 residues.

In this sample, this clone turned up a few times. The chain is built from TRBV25-1 and TRBJ1-1; TRBD1 matches 8 bases. The trim removed 4 bases at V and 10 bases at J, leaving 5 bases unmatched. From germline, CDR1 is MGHDK and CDR2 SYGVNS. The CDR3 is 12 residues long. CDR3 coding DNA: TGTGCCAGCAGTGGTGGACAGGGTCGAGCTTTCTTT. Residues: CASSGGQGRAFF.

The chain combines TRBV27 with TRBJ2-1, with 10 positions matching TRBD2. Germline CDR1 MNHEY, CDR2 SMNVEV (reference sequence). V trimming: 5 bases; J trimming: 6 bases; junction bases outside the gene matches: 10. The CDR3 has 16 residues. The CDR3 sequence is CASSPRGSGGANEQFF. The CDR3 DNA is TGTGCCAGCAGTCCGAGAGGGAGCGGGGGGGCCAATGAGCAGTTCTTC.

The chain joins TRBV18 to TRBJ1-4; possibly TRBD1 for D (6 bases). Looked up from germline, CDR1 is KGHSH and CDR2 is LQKENI. This CDR3 is 16 amino acids long. Trimming removed 6 bases from V and 6 bases from J, with 20 bases in between. CDR3 amino acids: CASSPSAPGVYEKLFF. The DNA for the CDR3 is TGTGCCAGCTCTCCCTCGGCGCCAGGGGTGTATGAAAAACTGTTTTTT.

The CDR3 DNA follows: TGTGCCAGTAGTACCCTCCTCAGGGGGATATATGAAAAACTGTTTTTT. It codes for CASSTLLRGIYEKLFF. The chain joins TRBV19 to TRBJ1-4, with TRBD1 identical over 7 bases. After removal of 4 bases from V and 6 bases from J, the junction contained 11 bases not matched to a gene. This CDR3 spans 16 amino acids. Germline CDR1 LNHDA, CDR2 SQIVND (reference sequence). The full variable domain, completed using reference TRBV19 and TRBJ1-4, is DGGITQSPKYLFRKEGQNVTLSCEQNLNHDAMYWYRQDPGQGLRLIYYSQIVNDFQKGDIAEGYSVSREKKESFPLTVTSAQKNPTAFYLCASSTLLRGIYEKLFFGSGTQLSVL.

The chain is built from TRBV10-3 and TRBJ2-5; a weak D match, TRBD2 (7 bases). In germline, CDR1 is ENHRY, CDR2 SYGVKD. The CDR3 has 16 amino acids. Trimming took off 0 bases at V and 5 bases at J, with 16 bases between the two ends. CDR3 in DNA: TGTGCCATCAGTGAGTCGAGGGGGGGGAGCGACGAGACCCAGTACTTC. Translated, it gives CAISESRGGSDETQYF.

The chain uses TRBV7-2 and TRBJ2-1; D is undetermined. The V end lost 1 base, the J end lost 14 bases, and 21 bases lay between the germline ends. The germline V gene encodes CDR1 SGHTA and CDR2 FQGNSA. This CDR3 region has 15 residues. The CDR3 nucleotides read TGTGCCAGCAGCTTAGAACGTTACCGTGCACACCCAAAGTTCTTC. It codes for CASSLERYRAHPKFF.

The chain has TRBV13 and TRBJ2-7; 10 bases are shared with TRBD1. Germline V gives CDR1 PRHDT, CDR2 FYEKMQ (reference sequence). The CDR3 has 16 residues. Unmatched junction bases numbered 9, after V lost 0 bases and J lost 7 bases. CDR3 residues: CASSLGRDRGLWEQYF. The CDR3 nucleotides read TGTGCCAGCAGCTTAGGCCGGGACAGGGGACTTTGGGAGCAGTACTTC.

This clone was picked up a small number of times. The chain uses TRBV30 and TRBJ1-2; D is possibly TRBD1 (5 bases). This CDR3 comprises 14 residues. From germline, CDR1 is GTSNPN and CDR2 SVGIG (reference sequence). Trimming cost V 1 base and J 8 bases, with 17 bases left between them. CDR3 loop: CAWSEEPGLGGYTF. The CDR3 nucleotides are TGTGCCTGGAGTGAGGAACCAGGGTTAGGAGGCTACACCTTC.

This clone was observed once. The chain's CDR3 is CASSLVVRGGHADTQYF. The CDR3 DNA reads as TGTGCCAGCAGCTTAGTCGTTCGGGGGGGCCACGCAGATACGCAGTATTTT. This chain uses TRBV11-2 with TRBJ2-3; TRBD2 agrees at 8 bases. From germline, CDR1 is SGHAT and CDR2 FQNNGV. The junction had 10 bases not matched to a gene; V was cut back by 1 base and J by 4 bases. The CDR3 consists of 17 residues.

V and J are TRBV6-5 and TRBJ2-7, with 7 bases matching TRBD1. The junction had 7 bases not matched to a gene; V was cut back by 5 bases and J by 0 bases. The CDR3 loop spans 15 amino acids. CDR1 and CDR2 from the germline V gene are MNHEY and SVGAGI. DNA of the CDR3: TGTGCCAGCAGTAAACAGGGGTCCACCTCCTACGAGCAGTACTTC. Its protein is CASSKQGSTSYEQYF.

This sequence joins TRBV6-6 and TRBJ1-1; TRBD1 agrees at 7 bases. Germline V CDR1 and CDR2: MNHNY, SVGAGI (reference sequence). Unmatched junction bases numbered 7, after V lost 6 bases and J lost 0 bases. The CDR3 spans 15 residues. The chain's CDR3 is CASSRDSLMNTEAFF. CDR3 bases: TGTGCCAGCAGCCGGGACAGCCTTATGAACACTGAAGCTTTCTTT.

CDR3 protein: CASSRRGGATNEQFF. As DNA, the CDR3 is TGCGCCAGCAGCCGGAGAGGAGGGGCCACCAATGAGCAGTTCTTC. The chain couples TRBV4-3 to TRBJ2-1, with D perhaps matching TRBD2 (6 bases). The germline CDR1 and CDR2 sequences are LGHNA and YSLEER. The V end was cut by 4 bases, the J end by 6 bases, with 16 bases between. The CDR3 sequence is 15 residues long.

V is TRBV28 and J is TRBJ2-7; no reliable D call. V lost 5 bases and J 5 bases, leaving 13 bases between the germline ends. The CDR3 has 13 residues. Germline-derived CDR1 and CDR2 are MDHEN and SYDVKM. CDR3 sequence reads: CASSRSDKHEQYF. DNA for the CDR3: TGTGCCAGCAGTCGCTCCGACAAACACGAGCAGTACTTC.

V usage is TRBV7-9 and J usage is TRBJ2-1; 9 bases fit TRBD1. This CDR3 is 16 amino acids long. Per germline, CDR1 SEHNR and CDR2 FQNEAQ (reference sequence). J lost 4 bases, V lost 6 bases, and 10 bases had no gene match. The CDR3: CASRPTGTGLYNEQFF. CDR3 in DNA: TGTGCCAGCAGGCCCACGGGGACAGGGCTTTACAATGAGCAGTTCTTC.

J is TRBJ1-1 and V is TRBV10-2, with D perhaps matching TRBD1 (6 bases). Germline loops: CDR1 WSHSY, CDR2 SAAADI. The CDR3 sequence is 11 residues long. V lost 8 bases and J lost 4, with 8 bases in between. As DNA, the CDR3 is TGCGCCAGCCAGGGGTCCACTGAAGCTTTCTTT. Protein sequence: CASQGSTEAFF.

This clone has just one count. This rearrangement joins TRBV15 to TRBJ1-4; 9 bases map to TRBD1. The germline CDR1 and CDR2 sequences are LNHNV and YYDKDF (reference sequence). The CDR3 consists of 15 residues. After removal of 3 bases from V and 5 bases from J, the junction contained 4 bases not matched to a gene. The CDR3 reads CATSRGTGQNEKLFF. CDR3 bases: TGTGCCACCAGCAGGGGGACAGGGCAGAATGAAAAACTGTTTTTT.

The V and J genes are TRBV7-2 and TRBJ2-5, with D possibly TRBD1 on 6 matching bases. This CDR3 region has 13 residues. Germline lookup yields CDR1 SGHTA and CDR2 FQGNSA. V dropped 3 bases and J dropped 5 bases, with 10 bases sitting between them. The CDR3 is CASSFGQKETQYF. The CDR3 DNA reads TGTGCCAGCAGCTTCGGACAGAAGGAGACCCAGTACTTC.

The chain joins TRBV4-2 to TRBJ2-1; TRBD2 agrees at 11 bases. Germline V lookup: CDR1 LGHNA, CDR2 YNFKEQ. V was clipped by 3 bases and J by 8 bases; unmatched bases: 6. The CDR3 contains 15 residues. The CDR3 sequence: CASSQLAGGRDEQFF. CDR3 sequence (DNA): TGTGCCAGCAGCCAGCTAGCGGGGGGCCGGGATGAGCAGTTCTTC.